These 15 T cell receptor beta chains came from one sample sequenced in a study of blood T cell repertoires in COVID-19. TCRdb's copy holds only in-frame clones and misses some; the assay was immunoSEQ multiplex PCR. The profile covers about 90,000 clones, with around 92% appearing a single time and roughly 6.6% taken by the ten largest. Sequenced input: peripheral blood. The origin of the receptors is a woman in her sixties or seventies with active COVID-19.

For the CDR3, the DNA is TGTGCCAGCAGCTCCCGGACTAGCGGGAGATCTGGGGCCAACGTCCTGACTTTC. It specifies CASSSRTSGRSGANVLTF. This sequence joins TRBV7-3 and TRBJ2-6, with 13 bases that match TRBD2. CDR1 is SGHTA, CDR2 FQGTGA, per germline. J was trimmed by 1 base and V by 4 bases; bases with no gene match: 4. CDR3 length equals 18 residues.

This rearrangement joins TRBV9 to TRBJ2-1, with 10 bases lining up with TRBD2. V trimming: 4 bases; J trimming: 8 bases; junction bases outside the gene matches: 12. Germline CDR1 is SGDLS and CDR2 is YYNGEE. The CDR3 has 16 residues. The CDR3 loop reads CASSPEPSGRGHEQFF. In DNA form, the CDR3 reads TGTGCCAGCAGCCCAGAACCCAGCGGGAGGGGCCATGAGCAGTTCTTC.

J is TRBJ2-2 and V is TRBV5-6; 10 bases are shared with TRBD2. The V segment lost 4 bases and the J segment 7 bases; nucleotides outside the gene matches: 13. CDR3 length: 17 residues. Germline V gene data show CDR1 as SGHDT and CDR2 as YYEEEE. CDR3 sequence: CASSLFRSGGAGGELFF. The CDR3 nucleotides are TGTGCCAGCAGCCTATTTCGAAGCGGGGGGGCCGGCGGGGAGCTGTTTTTT.

The V gene is TRBV11-2, the J gene TRBJ1-3; 7 nucleotides align to TRBD1. The junction had 4 bases not matched to a gene; V was cut back by 4 bases and J by 4 bases. Germline CDR1 and CDR2: SGHAT and FQNNGV. The CDR3 runs to 14 residues. The DNA for the CDR3 is TGTGCCAGCAGCTCCAGGGGGTCCGGAAACACCATATATTTT. The encoded protein is CASSSRGSGNTIYF.

This chain uses TRBV5-4 with TRBJ2-2; TRBD2 aligns across 14 bases. CDR1 is SGHNT and CDR2 is YYREEE in the germline V gene (reference sequence). The ends lost 6 bases at V and 7 bases at J; junction bases unmatched: 5. This CDR3 comprises 15 residues. The CDR3 region has the DNA TGTGCCAGCACCGAGGGACTAGCGGGGGTCGGGGAGCTGTTTTTT. Encoded protein: CASTEGLAGVGELFF.

The chain has TRBV5-8 and TRBJ2-7; a possible D gene is TRBD1 (5 bases). CDR3 size: 13 residues. V was trimmed by 1 base and J by 5 bases, leaving 10 bases between them. Germline-derived CDR1 and CDR2 are SGHTS and YDEGEE. In nucleotides, the CDR3 is TGTGCCAGCAGCTTGATAGGCAGGGACGAGCAGTACTTC. Its protein is CASSLIGRDEQYF.

The chain has TRBV7-2 and TRBJ2-3; 10 bases fit TRBD2. The CDR3 contains 15 residues. V lost 6 bases and J lost 2; bases outside the gene matches: 5. Germline V gene sequence: CDR1 SGHTA, CDR2 FQGNSA. CDR3: CASSYSGGYTDTQYF. For the CDR3, the DNA is TGTGCCAGCAGTTATAGCGGGGGGTACACAGATACGCAGTATTTT.

The chain links TRBV7-9 to TRBJ1-4; D is possibly TRBD1 (5 bases). The germline V gene encodes CDR1 SEHNR and CDR2 FQNEAQ (reference sequence). This CDR3 has 14 residues. Trimming stripped 4 bases from V and 1 base from J, with 7 bases between. The CDR3 region has the DNA TGTGCCAGCAGCTCGGACATAACTAATGAAAAACTGTTTTTT. Its protein is CASSSDITNEKLFF.

CDR3 DNA sequence: TGTGCCAGCAGTTTAGAGTCGTGGACTAGCGGGAGCACAGATACGCAGTATTTT. Translating gives CASSLESWTSGSTDTQYF. The chain joins TRBV27 to TRBJ2-3, with 11 bases lining up with TRBD2. Germline V gives CDR1 MNHEY, CDR2 SMNVEV (reference sequence). The V gene end was trimmed by 2 bases and the J gene end by 0 bases; junction bases not matched to a gene: 7. The CDR3 contains 18 residues.

V is TRBV29-1 and J is TRBJ1-1; TRBD1 is a possible D gene (6 bases). V gave up 4 bases and J gave up 1 base, with 10 bases separating them. The CDR3 has 13 residues. CDR1 is SQVTM and CDR2 is ANQGSEA in the germline V gene. The CDR3 nucleotides read TGCAGCGTTGCCGGACAGAAGAACACTGAAGCTTTCTTT. Its translation is CSVAGQKNTEAFF.

This clone was found a few times. The chain carries TRBV7-9 and TRBJ2-7, with D possibly being TRBD1 (5 bases). Germline CDR1 and CDR2: SEHNR and FQNEAQ (reference sequence). This CDR3 is 13 amino acids long. V gave up 5 bases and J gave up 6 bases, with 14 bases separating them. Here the CDR3 reads CASSLDSRVEQYF. CDR3 in DNA: TGTGCCAGCAGCCTAGACAGTCGAGTCGAGCAGTACTTC.

This chain connects TRBV7-3 to TRBJ2-1; the match to TRBD2 covers 7 bases. The J segment lost 0 bases and the V segment lost 5 bases, leaving 10 bases of the junction unmatched. Germline loops: CDR1 SGHTA, CDR2 FQGTGA. CDR3 length: 17 amino acids. CDR3 sequence reads: CASSPQGGTTSYNEQFF. CDR3 DNA sequence: TGTGCCAGCAGCCCCCAGGGCGGGACTACCTCCTACAATGAGCAGTTCTTC.

The gene calls are TRBV6-4 and TRBJ1-2, with TRBD1 identical over 8 bases. This CDR3 is built from 13 residues. After removal of 3 bases from V and 7 bases from J, the junction contained 4 bases not matched to a gene. The germline V gene has CDR1 MRHNA and CDR2 SNTAGT. CDR3 loop: CASSEQGAGGYTF. CDR3 coding DNA: TGTGCCAGCAGTGAGCAGGGGGCCGGTGGCTACACCTTC.

This rearrangement joins TRBV6-5 to TRBJ1-5, with D uncertain. The CDR3 spans 12 residues. The germline V and J ends were trimmed by 11 bases and 2 bases, with 10 bases remaining between them. Germline values: CDR1 MNHEY, CDR2 SVGAGI. CDR3 residues: CAGQQGNQPQHF. CDR3 DNA sequence: TGTGCCGGGCAACAAGGCAATCAGCCCCAGCATTTT.

Only one count was recorded for this clone. Within the sample, other DNA sequences also encode this same CDR3. The chain is built from TRBV9 and TRBJ1-4, with D tentatively TRBD1 (6 bases). V lost 2 bases and J 0 bases, leaving 8 bases between the germline ends. This CDR3 is 15 amino acids long. Germline lookup yields CDR1 SGDLS and CDR2 YYNGEE. In DNA form, the CDR3 reads TGTGCCAGCAGCGTCACAGGGACAACTAATGAAAAACTGTTTTTT. This gives the protein CASSVTGTTNEKLFF.